The 14 T cell receptor beta chains reported below all come from one sample, sequenced in a study of T cell repertoires in ileal Crohn's disease. Data came from immunoSEQ multiplex PCR; TCRdb stores just in-frame clones and leaves some out. The table lists 15,000 to 20,000 clones, more than 85% of them singletons. Input material: ileal tissue. The receptors shown here come from an adult with Crohn's disease.

Concerning this clone: At one end, the junction sequence differs from germline, possibly due to a read error. At the DNA level, this CDR3 is encoded by other sequences in the same sample as well. This chain joins TRBV9 and TRBJ1-6, with a weak D call TRBD1 (5 bases). The CDR3 runs to 15 residues. Germline V gene sequence: CDR1 SGDLS, CDR2 YYNGEE. In DNA form, the CDR3 reads TGTGCCAGCAGCGCATCACAGGCGTATAATTCCCCCCTCCACTTT. This gives the protein CASSASQAYNSPLHF.

The chain is built from TRBV6-1 and TRBJ2-7; D remains ambiguous. Trimming removed 7 bases at V and 4 bases at J, with 14 bases between. This CDR3 has 13 amino acids. Germline assignment: CDR1 MNHNS and CDR2 SASEGT. CDR3 DNA sequence: TGTGCCAGCACCGAGCGAAACTTATACGAGCAGTACTTC. It is translated as CASTERNLYEQYF.

The V call is TRBV19, the J call TRBJ1-2, with D hard to call. From germline, CDR1 is LNHDA and CDR2 SQIVND (reference sequence). The CDR3 has 14 residues. V was shortened by 3 bases and J by 10 bases, with 18 bases between the two germline ends. CDR3 sequence (DNA): TGTGCCAGTAGTATGAAAATAACCCTGGCTGACTACACCTTC. Protein sequence: CASSMKITLADYTF.

The CDR3 is CASSPSTTGGPTEAFF. The CDR3 DNA sequence: TGTGCCAGCAGCCCGTCCACTACAGGGGGGCCCACTGAAGCTTTCTTT. The rearrangement joins TRBV2 to TRBJ1-1; 8 bases fit TRBD1. This CDR3 region has 16 residues. In germline, CDR1 is SNHLY, CDR2 FYNNEI. Trimming took 6 bases from V and 4 from J; bases not matched to a gene: 13.

V and J are TRBV2 and TRBJ2-4, with D unresolved. Germline CDR1 SNHLY, CDR2 FYNNEI. The CDR3 has 12 amino acids. The V and J ends lost 3 bases and 6 bases respectively, with 6 bases between them. The CDR3 DNA reads as TGTGCCAGCAGTGAGCCGGGAAACATTCAGTACTTC. It encodes CASSEPGNIQYF.

The J gene is TRBJ1-3, the V gene TRBV7-9; D remains ambiguous. V was pared by 1 base and J by 0 bases, with 7 bases between. Germline V gives CDR1 SEHNR, CDR2 FQNEAQ (reference sequence). The CDR3 is made up of 15 amino acids. The CDR3 DNA reads TGTGCCAGCAGCTTAGGCCCGAGCTCTGGAAACACCATATATTTT. Its translation: CASSLGPSSGNTIYF.

V usage is TRBV1 and J usage is TRBJ2-7; no check of the table's D call, TRBD1, against the DNA was made. TRBV1 is recorded as a pseudogene. There are 18 residues in the CDR3. The CDR3 region has the DNA TGCACCAGCAGCCAAGATCGGGAGGGGACAGGGGGTTTCTACGAGCAGTACTTC. Translated: CTSSQDREGTGGFYEQYF.

The chain combines TRBV6-5 with TRBJ1-5, with a weak D call TRBD1 (5 bases). Looked up from germline, CDR1 is MNHEY and CDR2 is SVGAGI. Trimming left V 7 bases short and J 7 bases short, with 14 bases between. The CDR3 loop spans 13 amino acids. CDR3 protein: CASTPGFGQPQHF. Written as DNA, the CDR3 is TGTGCCAGCACCCCAGGGTTTGGACAGCCCCAGCATTTT.

This chain uses TRBV5-1 with TRBJ2-1; 10 bases are a match to TRBD2. The CDR3 runs 16 residues. Trimming cost V 3 bases and J 3 bases; bases outside gene matches: 6. The V gene's germline CDR1 is SGHRS and CDR2 YFSETQ. CDR3 protein: CASSSLAGGYYNEQFF. CDR3 nucleotide sequence: TGCGCCAGCAGCTCCTTAGCGGGGGGATACTACAATGAGCAGTTCTTC.

The genes are TRBV7-3 and TRBJ1-1; TRBD1 agrees at 7 bases. The V and J ends lost 5 bases and 3 bases, in that order; junction bases with no gene match: 12. The CDR3 sequence is 16 residues long. Germline V gives CDR1 SGHTA, CDR2 FQGTGA. The DNA of the CDR3 is TGTGCCAGCAGCCAGCTACACAGGGGAAAGGACACTGAAGCTTTCTTT. This encodes CASSQLHRGKDTEAFF.

V and J are TRBV18 and TRBJ2-1; D gene ambiguous. V was clipped by 6 bases and J by 8 bases, with 11 bases between them. This CDR3 has 12 amino acids. The germline gives CDR1 KGHSH, CDR2 LQKENI. CDR3 sequence (DNA): TGTGCCAGCTCCCCCTCGTTCGATGAGCAGTTCTTC. It codes for CASSPSFDEQFF.

The genes are TRBV29-1 and TRBJ2-7; a weak D match, TRBD1 (6 bases). Germline CDR1 SQVTM, CDR2 ANQGSEA. V shed 7 bases and J shed 7 bases, with 14 bases lying between them. CDR3 length: 11 amino acids. The CDR3 loop reads CSGYRVWEQYF. CDR3 bases: TGCAGCGGGTACAGGGTTTGGGAGCAGTACTTC.

The chain has TRBV4-1 and TRBJ1-4, with TRBD1 matching 7 bases. In germline, CDR1 is MGHRA, CDR2 YSYEKL. V lost 0 bases to trimming and J lost 0 bases; unmatched junction nucleotides: 1. This CDR3 contains 16 residues. CDR3 residues: CASSQDQGATNEKLFF. The CDR3 region has the DNA TGCGCCAGCAGCCAAGATCAGGGGGCAACTAATGAAAAACTGTTTTTT.

V and J are TRBV5-1 and TRBJ2-3; 9 bases line up with TRBD2. CDR1 is SGHRS and CDR2 is YFSETQ in the germline V gene. Germline trimming cut 4 bases from V and 2 bases from J; bases unmatched to any gene: 8. The CDR3 covers 16 residues. The chain's CDR3 is CASSLLGLAFTDTQYF. In DNA form, the CDR3 reads TGCGCCAGCAGCCTACTGGGACTAGCTTTCACAGATACGCAGTATTTT.